This TCR beta chain was sequenced for a study of human T cells and chemical hapten exposure. RNA extraction used unfractionated whole blood as the source of total RNA. In the study's own analysis: Individual samples carried between about 23,224 and 750,000 TCRs, with more than 95,000 as the median. TCRdb re-called the 5' RACE reads with MiXCR, one entry per CDR3 protein. TCRdb assigned the V and J calls; the authors' analysis was not used. The top ten clones hold about 6.5% of a sample with over 70,000 distinct CDR3 sequences, approximately 15% of them seen once. The sequence came from a female donor in good health.

The CDR3 nucleotides are TGTGCCAGCAGTTTGGCCCGCGAGTACGAGCAGTACTTC. Translated, it gives CASSLAREYEQYF. This chain uses TRBV27 with TRBJ2-7, with D unclear. Germline CDR1 and CDR2: MNHEY and SMNVEV (reference sequence). The CDR3 length is 13 residues. Trimming pared 3 bases from V and 4 bases from J, leaving 10 bases between.